Described below is a single T cell receptor (beta chain) sequence and its context. The data derive from a study of blood T cell repertoires in COVID-19. Study-wide background: Samples representing acute and convalescent COVID-19 were sourced from the United States, Italy and Spain.

Seattle researchers signed up patients amid active infection and tracked them longitudinally. CDR1 and CDR2 from the germline V gene are MNHEY and SVGAGI. The CDR3 is 14 residues long. V dropped 2 bases and J dropped 6 bases, with 13 bases sitting between them. Original handling: Reference gene primers were amplified, and this amplification served to estimate nucleated cell counts. Profiling relied on immunoSEQ multiplex PCR, and the TCRdb table lists in-frame clones only, not all of them. V and J calls and clone size are copied from that table; D and trimming were computed from the DNA. Counted here are 450,000 or so clones, roughly 89% occurring once; the ten biggest clones make up around 0.95%.

The sequence derives from a man in his late teens or twenties with COVID-19, enrolled during active disease. Sample: peripheral blood. This rearrangement joins TRBV6-5 to TRBJ1-1, with D possibly being TRBD1 (5 bases). This CDR3 reads CASSYITQGAEAFF. The CDR3 DNA sequence: TGTGCCAGCAGTTACATTACGCAGGGCGCTGAAGCTTTCTTT.